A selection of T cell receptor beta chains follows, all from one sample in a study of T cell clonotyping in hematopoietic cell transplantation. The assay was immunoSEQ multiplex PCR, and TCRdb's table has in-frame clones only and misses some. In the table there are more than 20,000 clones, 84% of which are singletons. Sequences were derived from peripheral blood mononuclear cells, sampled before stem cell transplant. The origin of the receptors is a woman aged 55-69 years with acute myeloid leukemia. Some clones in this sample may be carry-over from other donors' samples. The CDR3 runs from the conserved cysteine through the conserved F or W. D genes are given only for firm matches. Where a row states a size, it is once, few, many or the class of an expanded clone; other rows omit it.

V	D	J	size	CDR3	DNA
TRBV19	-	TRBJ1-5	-	CASSVLSTESNQPQHF	TGTGCCAGTAGCGTCCTCTCCACGGAGAGCAATCAGCCCCAGCATTTT
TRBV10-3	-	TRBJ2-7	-	CAISEDRSYEQYF	TGTGCCATCAGTGAGGACAGATCCTACGAGCAGTACTTC
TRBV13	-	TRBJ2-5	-	CASSSDMQETQYF	TGTGCCAGCAGCTCGGACATGCAAGAGACCCAGTACTTC
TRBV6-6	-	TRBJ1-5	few	CASSARGKPQHF	TGTGCCAGCAGCGCCCGGGGGAAGCCCCAGCATTTT
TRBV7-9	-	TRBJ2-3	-	CASSEAAGLTDTQYF	TGTGCCAGCAGCGAAGCGGCAGGGCTAACAGATACGCAGTATTTT
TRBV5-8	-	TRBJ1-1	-	CASSFSPGRTEAFF	TGTGCCAGCAGCTTTTCACCGGGCAGGACTGAAGCTTTCTTT
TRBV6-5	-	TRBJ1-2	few	CASSYSEAHGYTF	TGTGCCAGCAGTTACTCGGAGGCTCATGGCTACACCTTC
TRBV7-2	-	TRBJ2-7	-	CASSLVVSAASSYEQYF	TGTGCCAGCAGCTTAGTAGTGTCGGCTGCCAGCTCCTACGAGCAGTACTTC
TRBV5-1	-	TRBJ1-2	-	CASSLDSIIYGYTF	TGCGCCAGCAGCTTGGACAGCATAATCTATGGCTACACCTTC
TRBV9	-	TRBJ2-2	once	CASSGNRDTGELFF	TGTGCCAGCAGCGGTAACAGGGACACCGGGGAGCTGTTTTTT
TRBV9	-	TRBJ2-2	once	CASSWAANTGELFF	TGTGCCAGCAGCTGGGCGGCGAACACCGGGGAGCTGTTTTTT